These 13 T cell receptor beta chains came from one sample sequenced in a study of blood T cell repertoires in COVID-19. Assay used: immunoSEQ multiplex PCR; TCRdb lists only in-frame clones, some missing. The profile shows 400,000 to 500,000 clones, roughly 88% of them singletons. Sample: peripheral blood. Source of these receptors: a woman in her 30s with active or convalescent COVID-19.

In its sample, this clone was seen once. The DNA for the CDR3 is TGTGCCAGCAGCAGGACAGAAAATCAGCCCCAGCATTTT. Amino acid sequence: CASSRTENQPQHF. This chain connects TRBV3-1 (or the pseudogene TRBV3-2) to TRBJ1-5; TRBD1 might be the D (6 bases). V was trimmed by 5 bases and J by 4 bases, leaving 9 bases between them. The CDR3 runs 13 residues. Germline CDR1 LGHDT, CDR2 YNNKEL (reference sequence).

CDR3 bases: TGCGCCAGCAGGCAAGTCGCGGCTAACTATGGCTACACCTTC. Encoded protein: CASRQVAANYGYTF. The chain links TRBV23-1 to TRBJ1-2; no definite D call. TRBV23-1 is annotated as an ORF whose role is uncertain. The V end lost 6 bases, the J end lost 0 bases, and 11 bases lay between the germline ends. The CDR3 is 14 residues long.

The chain employs TRBV3-1 (or the pseudogene TRBV3-2) and TRBJ2-5; no definite D call. Germline CDR1 reads LGHDT; CDR2 reads YNNKEL (reference sequence). Deletions cut 3 bases from V and 3 bases from J, with 5 bases between. This CDR3 has 12 amino acids. For the CDR3, the DNA is TGTGCCAGCAGCCACCCGGAAGAGACCCAGTACTTC. Protein sequence: CASSHPEETQYF.

This rearrangement joins TRBV11-2 to TRBJ2-1, with 9 bases matching TRBD2. After removal of 3 bases from V and 6 bases from J, the junction contained 6 bases not matched to a gene. CDR1 is SGHAT, CDR2 FQNNGV, per germline. This CDR3 has 15 residues. Here the CDR3 DNA reads TGTGCCAGCAGCTTTCTCCGCGGGGGGGCCAATGAGCAGTTCTTC. Protein: CASSFLRGGANEQFF.

Comments on this clone: An end of the junction differs from the germline gene, which may be a read error. V is TRBV28 and J is TRBJ1-5; no reliable D call. This CDR3 has 12 residues. CDR1 MDHEN and CDR2 SYDVKM come from the germline V gene. In DNA, the CDR3 is TGTGCCAGTGCCGTCGGTGGCGGACTTGGAGATTTT. Translation gives CASAVGGGLGDF.

The CDR3 is CASLQGQTTEAFF. The DNA of the CDR3 is TGTGCCAGCCTCCAGGGACAGACCACTGAAGCTTTCTTT. The chain carries TRBV2 and TRBJ1-1; 7 nucleotides line up with TRBD1. Germline assignment: CDR1 SNHLY and CDR2 FYNNEI. The CDR3 is 13 amino acids. Trimming cost V 8 bases and J 4 bases; bases outside gene matches: 7.

The CDR3 sequence: CAWVWGQGAYKATEAFF. DNA for the CDR3: TGTGCCTGGGTGTGGGGACAGGGGGCCTACAAGGCCACTGAAGCTTTCTTT. V gene TRBV30 combines with J gene TRBJ1-1, with TRBD1 matching over 12 bases. Germline V gene sequence: CDR1 GTSNPN, CDR2 SVGIG (reference sequence). After removal of 5 bases from V and 4 bases from J, the junction contained 14 bases not matched to a gene. CDR3 length: 17 residues.

The rearrangement uses TRBV4-1 and TRBJ1-6; the D gene is possibly TRBD1 (5 bases). The CDR3 is made up of 16 amino acids. The V and J ends lost 2 bases and 0 bases respectively, with 8 bases between them. Per germline, CDR1 MGHRA and CDR2 YSYEKL. This chain's CDR3 is CASSQPQGSYNSPLHF. The CDR3 nucleotides are TGCGCCAGCAGCCAACCCCAGGGCTCCTATAATTCACCCCTCCACTTT.

The CDR3 here is CASSLPANSPLHF. The CDR3, as DNA: TGTGCCAGCAGTTTGCCAGCGAATTCACCCCTCCACTTT. The chain is built from TRBV12-3 or TRBV12-4 and TRBJ1-6; no reliable D call. The CDR3 runs 13 residues. Between the trimmed V and J ends, which lost 3 bases and 7 bases, there was a span of 7 bases.

CDR3 DNA: TGTGCCAGTAGTATACGTCAGGGGGTAGATGGCTACACCTTC. Its translation: CASSIRQGVDGYTF. The V and J genes are TRBV19 and TRBJ1-2, with TRBD1 identical over 7 bases. Germline V gives CDR1 LNHDA, CDR2 SQIVND (reference sequence). V gave up 2 bases and J gave up 6 bases; unmatched junction bases: 6. CDR3 length: 14 amino acids.

V and J are TRBV30 and TRBJ1-1; D not certain. The CDR3 totals 14 residues. V shed 0 bases and J shed 7 bases, with 15 bases lying between them. Germline CDR1 GTSNPN, CDR2 SVGIG (reference sequence). The chain's CDR3 is CAWSVKGGQLEAFF. The CDR3 nucleotides read TGTGCCTGGAGTGTAAAAGGAGGCCAACTTGAAGCTTTCTTT.

The rearrangement uses TRBV7-9 and TRBJ2-1; 9 bases are shared with TRBD2. J gave up 6 bases and V 8 bases, and 14 bases lay outside the gene matches. The length of the CDR3 is 16 residues. Germline CDR1 is SEHNR and CDR2 is FQNEAQ (reference sequence). DNA for the CDR3: TGTGCCAGCGGAGACGTCGGGCTAGCGGGGACCAATGAGCAGTTCTTC. Translating gives CASGDVGLAGTNEQFF.

The V call is TRBV6-1, the J call TRBJ1-2, with 9 bases identical to TRBD1. The CDR3 is 14 residues long. J gave up 7 bases and V 3 bases, and 6 bases lay outside the gene matches. Germline CDR1 MNHNS, CDR2 SASEGT. In nucleotides, the CDR3 is TGTGCCAGCAGTGAGGGGACAGGGAGAGGTGGCTACACCTTC. The encoded protein is CASSEGTGRGGYTF.